One sample yielded the 30 T cell receptor beta chains listed below, sequenced in a study of OX40 agonist ivuxolimab in advanced cancers. Using immunoSEQ multiplex PCR, the repertoire was profiled, and TCRdb retains in-frame clones only, with some absent. The data show some 67,000 clones, with approximately 90% seen just once and approximately 0.6% held by the top ten. The material was CD4+ or CD8+ T cells sorted from blood, obtained in a trial of the OX40 agonist ivuxolimab. Receptors originate from an adult with an advanced solid tumor such as melanoma, head and neck, liver or kidney cancer.

The chain is built from TRBV28 and TRBJ2-7; maybe TRBD1 (5 bases). Germline V gene sequence: CDR1 MDHEN, CDR2 SYDVKM. V was pared by 0 bases and J by 2 bases, with 14 bases between. CDR3 length: 16 amino acids. Here the CDR3 reads CASSLWGHHSPYEQYF. The CDR3 DNA reads TGTGCCAGCAGTTTATGGGGGCACCACTCCCCCTACGAGCAGTACTTC.

This sequence joins TRBV7-6 and TRBJ2-5; 13 bases are a match to TRBD2. V was pared by 5 bases and J by 1 base, with 1 base of the junction left unmatched. This CDR3 has 15 residues. Germline V gene sequence: CDR1 SGHVS, CDR2 FNYEAQ. CDR3 sequence (DNA): TGTGCCAGCAGCGGGACTAGCGGGGCCCAAGAGACCCAGTACTTC. This sequence encodes CASSGTSGAQETQYF.

The chain carries TRBV9 and TRBJ1-6; D is unresolved. Trimming pared 2 bases from V and 0 bases from J, leaving 6 bases between. This CDR3 has 15 amino acids. The germline V gene encodes CDR1 SGDLS and CDR2 YYNGEE. The CDR3 sequence: CASSVTSSYNSPLHF. CDR3 sequence (DNA): TGTGCCAGCAGCGTCACGAGCTCCTATAATTCACCCCTCCACTTT. Full variable domain (missing parts from reference TRBV9 and TRBJ1-6): DSGVTQTPKHLITATGQRVTLRCSPRSGDLSVYWYQQSLDQGLQFLIQYYNGEERAKGNILERFSAQQFPDLHSELNLSSLELGDSALYFCASSVTSSYNSPLHFGNGTRLTVT.

The rearrangement uses TRBV5-4 and TRBJ2-5; 11 bases are a match to TRBD2. V trimming: 4 bases; J trimming: 5 bases; junction bases outside the gene matches: 4. CDR1 and CDR2 from the germline V gene are SGHNT and YYREEE (reference sequence). The CDR3 sequence is 14 residues long. The DNA of the CDR3 is TGTGCCAGCAGCACAACTAGCGGGGGTGAGACCCAGTACTTC. As protein: CASSTTSGGETQYF.

The chain links TRBV25-1 to TRBJ1-2, with D hard to call. Trimming cost V 2 bases and J 8 bases, with 6 bases left between them. CDR1 and CDR2 from the germline V gene are MGHDK and SYGVNS. This CDR3 is built from 11 residues. Here the CDR3 reads CASSEGGGYTF. In DNA, the CDR3 is TGTGCCAGCAGTGAAGGAGGGGGCTACACCTTC.

This sequence joins TRBV18 and TRBJ1-2; perhaps TRBD1 as D (5 bases). CDR1 is KGHSH, CDR2 LQKENI, per germline. The CDR3 covers 15 residues. The V end lost 8 bases, the J end lost 2 bases, and 18 bases lay between the germline ends. CDR3 in DNA: TGTGCCAGCGGCGAATCCTGGGGGGGGAACTATGGCTACACCTTC. Amino acids: CASGESWGGNYGYTF.

The gene calls are TRBV5-1 and TRBJ2-3; the D is unclear. The CDR3 is made up of 11 amino acids. V dropped 4 bases and J dropped 2 bases, with 2 bases sitting between them. Germline V lookup: CDR1 SGHRS, CDR2 YFSETQ. CDR3 nucleotide sequence: TGCGCCAGCAGCACCACAGATACGCAGTATTTT. It encodes CASSTTDTQYF.

V gene TRBV18 combines with J gene TRBJ1-4, with 10 bases aligning to TRBD1. J was trimmed by 7 bases and V by 5 bases; bases with no gene match: 4. Per the germline V gene, CDR1 is KGHSH and CDR2 is LQKENI. The CDR3 has 14 residues. The CDR3 protein is CASSAGDRGEKLFF. In DNA form, the CDR3 reads TGTGCCAGCTCAGCTGGGGACAGGGGTGAAAAACTGTTTTTT.

The rearrangement links TRBV4-2 to TRBJ1-1, with D possibly TRBD1 on 6 matching bases. The germline gives CDR1 LGHNA, CDR2 YNFKEQ. The CDR3 totals 13 residues. V lost 0 bases and J 11 bases, leaving 13 bases between the germline ends. CDR3 in DNA: TGTGCCAGCAGCCAAGATTCGGGGGGCACGGCTTTCTTT. The encoded protein is CASSQDSGGTAFF.

The chain carries TRBV23-1 and TRBJ1-1; 7 nucleotides line up with TRBD1. TRBV23-1 is filed as an ORF, its function uncertain. This CDR3 is 15 amino acids long. Trimming took 3 bases from V and 11 from J; bases not matched to a gene: 15. CDR3 in DNA: TGCGCCAGCAGTCAGCCCAGACAGGGCCGGGAGTCTGCTTTCTTT. Encoded protein: CASSQPRQGRESAFF.

The chain uses TRBV5-4 and TRBJ2-5, with 9 nucleotides matching TRBD2. The ends lost 3 bases at V and 5 bases at J; junction bases unmatched: 5. The CDR3 sequence is 14 residues long. The germline V gene has CDR1 SGHNT and CDR2 YYREEE (reference sequence). CDR3 nucleotide sequence: TGTGCCAGCAGCTCTAAGCGGGGGGATGAGACCCAGTACTTC. As protein: CASSSKRGDETQYF.

This clone was detected only a few times. The V and J genes are TRBV28 and TRBJ1-2; D might be TRBD1 (5 bases). Germline assignment: CDR1 MDHEN and CDR2 SYDVKM. This CDR3 has 17 residues. Between the trimmed V and J ends, which lost 3 bases and 1 base, there was a span of 18 bases. CDR3 nucleotides: TGTGCCAGCAGTTTGGGAGCGGCGGGGGTTGTTAACTATGGCTACACCTTC. Amino acids: CASSLGAAGVVNYGYTF.

V gene TRBV4-1 combines with J gene TRBJ1-6; perhaps TRBD1 as D (5 bases). The CDR3 has 16 amino acids. Germline V gene lookup returns CDR1 MGHRA and CDR2 YSYEKL. Trimming stripped 1 base from V and 6 bases from J, with 13 bases between. The CDR3 spells CASSQGQGVRNSPLHF. The DNA of the CDR3 is TGCGCCAGCAGCCAAGGTCAGGGAGTGCGTAATTCACCCCTCCACTTT.

The chain carries TRBV6-1 and TRBJ1-4, with D perhaps TRBD1 (6 bases). This CDR3 spans 15 amino acids. Deletions cut 9 bases from V and 3 bases from J, with 17 bases between. Per the germline V gene, CDR1 is MNHNS and CDR2 is SASEGT. This chain's CDR3 is CASYKGQSANEKLFF. The DNA for the CDR3 is TGTGCCAGTTACAAAGGACAGTCGGCTAATGAAAAACTGTTTTTT.

V gene TRBV13 combines with J gene TRBJ2-3, with unresolved D. The germline V and J ends were trimmed by 5 bases and 2 bases, with 8 bases remaining between them. The CDR3 sequence is 13 residues long. CDR1 is PRHDT and CDR2 is FYEKMQ in the germline V gene (reference sequence). The CDR3 DNA is TGTGCCAGCAGCCCCAGACTCACAGATACGCAGTATTTT. It yields the protein CASSPRLTDTQYF.

The chain employs TRBV5-1 and TRBJ2-3, with TRBD2 matching over 7 bases. V dropped 2 bases and J dropped 0; count of bases not matched to a gene: 3. CDR3 length: 15 residues. Germline V gene data show CDR1 as SGHRS and CDR2 as YFSETQ. As DNA, the CDR3 is TGCGCCAGCAGCTTAGGAGCGGGGAGCACAGATACGCAGTATTTT. It encodes CASSLGAGSTDTQYF.

This clone occurred once. The chain couples TRBV10-2 to TRBJ2-5; D uncertain. From germline, CDR1 is WSHSY and CDR2 SAAADI. This CDR3 region has 12 residues. V was clipped by 5 bases and J by 2 bases, with 6 bases between them. The CDR3: CASSRLQETQYF. CDR3 coding DNA: TGCGCCAGCAGTAGGTTGCAAGAGACCCAGTACTTC.

The rearrangement links TRBV27 to TRBJ1-2, with TRBD1 identical over 7 bases. Germline-derived CDR1 and CDR2 are MNHEY and SMNVEV (reference sequence). This CDR3 contains 15 residues. V lost 7 bases to trimming and J lost 1 base; unmatched junction nucleotides: 9. CDR3 sequence: CASKGTAPVNYGYTF. CDR3 DNA sequence: TGTGCCAGCAAAGGGACAGCGCCCGTTAACTATGGCTACACCTTC.

The J gene is TRBJ2-5, the V gene TRBV5-1, with D possibly being TRBD1 or TRBD2 (5 bases each). The CDR3 has 13 residues. The germline gives CDR1 SGHRS, CDR2 YFSETQ. Trimming removed 7 bases from V and 4 bases from J, with 14 bases in between. CDR3 bases: TGCGCCAGCGGCGTCAGGGACGGAGAGACCCAGTACTTC. Translation: CASGVRDGETQYF.

The CDR3 nucleotides read TGTGCCAGCAGATATGGACAGGGAGATCAGCCCCAGCATTTT. Its protein is CASRYGQGDQPQHF. V and J are TRBV28 and TRBJ1-5; 8 positions agree with TRBD1. There are 14 residues in the CDR3. V trimming: 6 bases; J trimming: 5 bases; junction bases outside the gene matches: 6. From germline, CDR1 is MDHEN and CDR2 SYDVKM.

This rearrangement joins TRBV5-5 to TRBJ2-1; no definite D call. Trimming took 0 bases from V and 1 from J, leaving 8 bases between them. The CDR3 extends over 15 amino acids. Per the germline V gene, CDR1 is SGHKS and CDR2 is YYEKEE (reference sequence). DNA of the CDR3: TGTGCCAGCAGCTTGGCTTTAGTGTCCTACAATGAGCAGTTCTTC. It encodes CASSLALVSYNEQFF.

This chain uses TRBV18 with TRBJ2-5, with D unresolved. This CDR3 region has 20 residues. The V gene's germline CDR1 is KGHSH and CDR2 LQKENI. Trimming took off 0 bases at V and 2 bases at J, with 25 bases between the two ends. The CDR3 DNA is TGTGCCAGCTCACCACCGATGAGGCAGATTAACCCCATTTCTCAAGAGACCCAGTACTTC. Its protein product is CASSPPMRQINPISQETQYF.

The chain is built from TRBV2 and TRBJ2-1; 7 bases agree with TRBD1. From germline, CDR1 is SNHLY and CDR2 FYNNEI. V lost 10 bases to trimming and J lost 1 base; unmatched junction nucleotides: 4. This CDR3 has 13 amino acids. The CDR3 DNA reads TGTGCCACCCAGGGGGTGTCCTACAATGAGCAGTTCTTC. This gives the protein CATQGVSYNEQFF. Full variable domain (remainder filled in from reference TRBV2 and TRBJ2-1): EPEVTQTPSHQVTQMGQEVILRCVPISNHLYFYWYRQILGQKVEFLVSFYNNEISEKSEIFDDQFSVERPDGSNFTLKIRSTKLEDSAMYFCATQGVSYNEQFFGPGTRLTVL.

The chain recombines TRBV5-4 with TRBJ1-1; D gene ambiguous. The CDR3 runs 14 residues. The V and J ends lost 4 bases and 1 base respectively, with 11 bases between them. The germline CDR1 and CDR2 sequences are SGHNT and YYREEE (reference sequence). CDR3 coding DNA: TGTGCCAGCAGCGTATCTCGGGGGAACACTGAAGCTTTCTTT. Amino acids: CASSVSRGNTEAFF.

The rearrangement links TRBV7-6 to TRBJ2-7; TRBD2 aligns across 8 bases. Trimming cost V 3 bases and J 5 bases; bases outside gene matches: 3. The CDR3 totals 13 residues. Germline V lookup: CDR1 SGHVS, CDR2 FNYEAQ. This CDR3 is CASSLPGGNEQYF. The CDR3 DNA is TGTGCCAGCAGCTTGCCGGGGGGGAACGAGCAGTACTTC.

This clone was seen just once. The chain is built from TRBV2 and TRBJ2-2, with D tentatively TRBD1 or TRBD2 (7 bases each). From germline, CDR1 is SNHLY and CDR2 FYNNEI. The CDR3 totals 14 residues. Trimming shortened V by 8 bases and J by 4 bases, and 14 bases separated the two germline ends. CDR3 in amino acids: CASWGGGGTGELFF. The CDR3 DNA reads as TGTGCCAGCTGGGGAGGGGGCGGCACCGGGGAGCTGTTTTTT.

This rearrangement joins TRBV5-1 to TRBJ1-1; the D is unclear. With 4 bases removed from V and 1 base from J, the gap between germline ends came to 5 bases. Per germline, CDR1 SGHRS and CDR2 YFSETQ. The length of the CDR3 is 12 residues. CDR3 amino acids: CASSQRNTEAFF. CDR3 DNA: TGCGCCAGCAGCCAGAGGAACACTGAAGCTTTCTTT.

V usage is TRBV4-1 and J usage is TRBJ2-1, with D possibly being TRBD2 (7 bases). The CDR3 is made up of 18 amino acids. The germline V and J ends were trimmed by 0 bases and 0 bases, with 15 bases remaining between them. CDR1 and CDR2 (germline): MGHRA, YSYEKL. CDR3 in DNA: TGCGCCAGCAGCCAAGACCGGGATAGGGGGGGCTCCTACAATGAGCAGTTCTTC. Translated, it gives CASSQDRDRGGSYNEQFF.

V and J are TRBV6-6 and TRBJ1-4; 8 nucleotides match TRBD1. With 4 bases clipped from V and 7 bases from J, the junction kept 2 bases outside the gene matches. Looked up from germline, CDR1 is MNHNY and CDR2 is SVGAGI (reference sequence). The CDR3 sequence is 13 residues long. The CDR3 DNA follows: TGTGCCAGCAGTTTAGGGACAGGTGAAAAACTGTTTTTT. This codes for CASSLGTGEKLFF.

Here the CDR3 DNA reads TGTGCCAGCAGCCGACAGGGCGGGAAACAGCCCCAGCATTTT. This encodes CASSRQGGKQPQHF. This chain links TRBV7-2 with TRBJ1-5, with 7 nucleotides matching TRBD1. The V segment lost 5 bases and the J segment 7 bases; nucleotides outside the gene matches: 8. The germline CDR1 and CDR2 sequences are SGHTA and FQGNSA. The CDR3 consists of 14 residues.